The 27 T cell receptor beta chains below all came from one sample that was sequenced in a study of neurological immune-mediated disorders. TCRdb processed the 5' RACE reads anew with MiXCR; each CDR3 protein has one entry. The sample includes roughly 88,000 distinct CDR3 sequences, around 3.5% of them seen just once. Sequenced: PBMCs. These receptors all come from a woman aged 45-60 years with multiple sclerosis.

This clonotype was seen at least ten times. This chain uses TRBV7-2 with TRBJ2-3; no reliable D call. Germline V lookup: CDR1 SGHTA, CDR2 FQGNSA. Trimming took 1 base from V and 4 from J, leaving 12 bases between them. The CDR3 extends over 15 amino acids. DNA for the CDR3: TGTGCCAGCAGCTTAGGGGCTGCCCGGGCAGATACGCAGTATTTT. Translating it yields CASSLGAARADTQYF. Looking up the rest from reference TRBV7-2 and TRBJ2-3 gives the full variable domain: GAGVSQSPSNKVTEKGKDVELRCDPISGHTALYWYRQSLGQGLEFLIYFQGNSAPDKSGLPSDRFSAERTGGSVSTLTIQRTQQEDSAVYLCASSLGAARADTQYFGPGTRLTVL.

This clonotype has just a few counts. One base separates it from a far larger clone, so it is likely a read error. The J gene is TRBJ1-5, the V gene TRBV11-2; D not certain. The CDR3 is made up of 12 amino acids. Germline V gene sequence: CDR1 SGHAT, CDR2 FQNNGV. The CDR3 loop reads CASSYSNQPQNF. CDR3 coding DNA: TGTGCCAGCAGCTACAGCAATCAGCCCCAGAATTTT. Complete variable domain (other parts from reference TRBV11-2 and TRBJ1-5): EAGVAQSPRYKIIEKRQSVAFWCNPISGHATLYWYQQILGQGPKLLIQFQNNGVVDDSQLPKDRFSAERLKGVDSTLKIQPAKLEDSAVYLCASSYSNQPQNFGDGTRLSIL.

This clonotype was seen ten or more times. The CDR3 DNA sequence: TGCGCCAGCAGGGCTATACAGGGGTATGGCTACACCTTC. Translating it yields CASRAIQGYGYTF. The V gene is TRBV5-1, the J gene TRBJ1-2; TRBD1 aligns across 7 bases. Germline V CDR1 and CDR2: SGHRS, YFSETQ. Trimming took 5 bases from V and 5 from J; bases not matched to a gene: 6. There are 13 residues in the CDR3.

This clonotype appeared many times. The CDR3, as DNA: TGTGCCAGCAGCTTGGGGACGGTCGCAACTAATGAAAAACTGTTTTTT. It specifies CASSLGTVATNEKLFF. The chain combines TRBV7-6 with TRBJ1-4, with D perhaps TRBD1 (5 bases). Between the trimmed V and J ends, which lost 3 bases and 0 bases, there was a span of 11 bases. The CDR3 has 16 residues. Germline V gene lookup returns CDR1 SGHVS and CDR2 FNYEAQ.

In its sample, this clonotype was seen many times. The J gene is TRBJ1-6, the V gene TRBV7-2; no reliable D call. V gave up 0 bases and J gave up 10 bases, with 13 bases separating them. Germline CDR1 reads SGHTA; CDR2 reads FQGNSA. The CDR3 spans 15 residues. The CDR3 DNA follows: TGTGCCAGCAGCTTAGCGCGAAGGGTGAACTCACCCCTCCACTTT. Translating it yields CASSLARRVNSPLHF.

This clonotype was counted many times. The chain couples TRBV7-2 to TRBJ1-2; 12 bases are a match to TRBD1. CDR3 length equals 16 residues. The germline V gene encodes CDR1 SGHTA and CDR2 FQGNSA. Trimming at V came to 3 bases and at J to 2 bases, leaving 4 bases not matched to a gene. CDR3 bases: TGTGCCAGCAGCTTTGCCGGGACAGGGGGCAACTATGGCTACACCTTC. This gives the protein CASSFAGTGGNYGYTF.

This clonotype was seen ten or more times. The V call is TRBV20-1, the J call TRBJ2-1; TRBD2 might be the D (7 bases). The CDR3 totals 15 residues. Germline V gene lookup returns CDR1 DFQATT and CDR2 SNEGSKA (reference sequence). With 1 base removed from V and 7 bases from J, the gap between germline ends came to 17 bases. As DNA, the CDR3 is TGCAGTGCTAGAGTTGCGAGGGGGGGCCTAAATGAGCAGTTCTTC. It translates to CSARVARGGLNEQFF.

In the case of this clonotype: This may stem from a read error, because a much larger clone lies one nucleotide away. CDR3 residues: CASSHPGEGQPQHF. CDR3 nucleotide sequence: TGCGCCAGCAGCCACCCAGGGGAAGGGCAGCCCCAGCATTTT. The chain has TRBV4-1 and TRBJ1-5, with D perhaps TRBD1 (6 bases). CDR1 is MGHRA, CDR2 YSYEKL, per germline. Trimming removed 3 bases at V and 7 bases at J, with 13 bases between. CDR3 size: 14 residues.

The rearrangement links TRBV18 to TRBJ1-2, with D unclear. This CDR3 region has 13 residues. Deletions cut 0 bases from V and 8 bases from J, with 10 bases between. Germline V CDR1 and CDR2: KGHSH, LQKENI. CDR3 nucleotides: TGTGCCAGCTCACCACCGCCTCGGGCGGGCTACACCTTC. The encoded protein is CASSPPPRAGYTF.

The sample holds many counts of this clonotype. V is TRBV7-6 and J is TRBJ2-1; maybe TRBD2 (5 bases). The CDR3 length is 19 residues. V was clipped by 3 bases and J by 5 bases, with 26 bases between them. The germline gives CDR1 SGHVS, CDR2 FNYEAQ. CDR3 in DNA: TGTGCCAGCAGCTTCACACTTACCGGGAATATTAATCCCCACAATGAGCAGTTCTTC. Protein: CASSFTLTGNINPHNEQFF.

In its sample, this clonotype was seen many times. CDR3 DNA sequence: TGTGCCAGCAGTGAACAGTCTAGCAATCAGCCCCAGCATTTT. This translates into CASSEQSSNQPQHF. The V and J genes are TRBV2 and TRBJ1-5; D gene ambiguous. Trimming removed 2 bases from V and 0 bases from J, with 5 bases in between. Germline V lookup: CDR1 SNHLY, CDR2 FYNNEI. CDR3 length: 14 residues.

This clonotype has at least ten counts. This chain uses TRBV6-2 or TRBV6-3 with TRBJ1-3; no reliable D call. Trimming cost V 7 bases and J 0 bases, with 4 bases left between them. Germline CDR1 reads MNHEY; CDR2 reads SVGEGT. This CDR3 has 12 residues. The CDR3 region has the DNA TGTGCCAGCAAATCCTCTGGAAACACCATATATTTT. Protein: CASKSSGNTIYF.

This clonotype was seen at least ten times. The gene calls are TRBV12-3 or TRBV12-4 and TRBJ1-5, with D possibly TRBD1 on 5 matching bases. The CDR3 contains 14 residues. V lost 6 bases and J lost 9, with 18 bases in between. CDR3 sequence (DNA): TGTGCCAGCAGGGGGCCCGGACTTTGGGGGCCCCAGCATTTT. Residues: CASRGPGLWGPQHF.

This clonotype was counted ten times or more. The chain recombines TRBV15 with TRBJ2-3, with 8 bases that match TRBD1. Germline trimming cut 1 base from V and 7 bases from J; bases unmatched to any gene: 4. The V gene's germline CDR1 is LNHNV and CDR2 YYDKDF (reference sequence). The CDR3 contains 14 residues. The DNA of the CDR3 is TGTGCCACCAGCAGAGCAGGACAGGGCTATACGCAGTATTTT. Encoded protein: CATSRAGQGYTQYF. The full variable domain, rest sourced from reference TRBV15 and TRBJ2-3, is DAMVIQNPRYQVTQFGKPVTLSCSQTLNHNVMYWYQQKSSQAPKLLFHYYDKDFNNEADTPDNFQSRRPNTSFCFLDIRSPGLGDTAMYLCATSRAGQGYTQYFGPGTRLTVL.

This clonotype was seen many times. This CDR3 reads CSVGGGQSNTIYF. In DNA, the CDR3 is TGCAGCGTTGGGGGAGGGCAGTCAAACACCATATATTTT. J is TRBJ1-3 and V is TRBV29-1; no definite D call. The V gene's germline CDR1 is SQVTM and CDR2 ANQGSEA. The CDR3 runs 13 residues. Deletions cut 4 bases from V and 6 bases from J, with 13 bases between.

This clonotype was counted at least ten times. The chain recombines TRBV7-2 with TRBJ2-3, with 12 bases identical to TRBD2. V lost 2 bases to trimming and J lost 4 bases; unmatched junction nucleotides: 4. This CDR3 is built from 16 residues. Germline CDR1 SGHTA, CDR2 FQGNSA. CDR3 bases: TGTGCCAGCAGCTTAAGCCTAGCGGGGGGGCCAGATACGCAGTATTTT. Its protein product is CASSLSLAGGPDTQYF.

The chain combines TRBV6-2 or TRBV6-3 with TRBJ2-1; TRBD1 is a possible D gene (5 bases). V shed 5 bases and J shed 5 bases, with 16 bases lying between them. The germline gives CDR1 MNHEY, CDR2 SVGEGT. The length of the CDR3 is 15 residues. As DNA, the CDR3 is TGTGCCAGCAGTCCTCTGGACATAGGGAACAATGAGCAGTTCTTC. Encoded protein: CASSPLDIGNNEQFF.

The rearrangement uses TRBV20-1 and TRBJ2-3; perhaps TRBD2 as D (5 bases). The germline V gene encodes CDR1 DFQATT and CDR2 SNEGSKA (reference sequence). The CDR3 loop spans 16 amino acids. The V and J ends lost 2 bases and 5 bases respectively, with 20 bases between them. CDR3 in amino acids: CSARRARLNLRDTQYF. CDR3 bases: TGCAGTGCTAGACGGGCTAGACTAAATTTGAGAGATACGCAGTATTTT.

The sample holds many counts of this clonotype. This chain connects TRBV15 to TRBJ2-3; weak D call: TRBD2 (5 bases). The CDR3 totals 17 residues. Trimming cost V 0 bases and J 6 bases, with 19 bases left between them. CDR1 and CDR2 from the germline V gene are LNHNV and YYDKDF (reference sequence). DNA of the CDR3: TGTGCCACCAGCAGAGAGGGCAGGACGGGGTTTACGGATACGCAGTATTTT. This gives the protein CATSREGRTGFTDTQYF.

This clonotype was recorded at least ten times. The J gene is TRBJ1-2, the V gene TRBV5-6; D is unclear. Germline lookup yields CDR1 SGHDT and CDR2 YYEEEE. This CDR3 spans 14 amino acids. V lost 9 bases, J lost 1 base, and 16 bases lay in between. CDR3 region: CATVRSTFNYGYTF. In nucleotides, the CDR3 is TGTGCCACTGTTCGGTCGACCTTTAACTATGGCTACACCTTC.

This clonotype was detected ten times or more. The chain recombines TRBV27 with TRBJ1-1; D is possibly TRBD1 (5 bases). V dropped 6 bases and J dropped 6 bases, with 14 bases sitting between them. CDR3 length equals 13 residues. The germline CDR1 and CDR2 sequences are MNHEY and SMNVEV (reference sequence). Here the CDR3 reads CASRGRVGAEAFF. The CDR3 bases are TGTGCCAGCAGAGGCAGGGTGGGCGCTGAAGCTTTCTTT.

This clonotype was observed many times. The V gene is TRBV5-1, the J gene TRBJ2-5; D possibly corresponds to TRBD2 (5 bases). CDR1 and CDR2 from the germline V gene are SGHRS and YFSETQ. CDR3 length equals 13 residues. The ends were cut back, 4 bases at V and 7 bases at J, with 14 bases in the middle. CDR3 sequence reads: CASSPAGEGTQYF. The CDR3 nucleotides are TGCGCCAGCAGCCCCGCCGGGGAAGGGACCCAGTACTTC.

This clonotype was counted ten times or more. CDR3: CASSLSGGNYEQYF. CDR3 coding DNA: TGCGCCAGCAGCTTGAGCGGGGGGAACTACGAGCAGTACTTC. The genes are TRBV5-1 and TRBJ2-7, with TRBD2 matching over 9 bases. Per the germline V gene, CDR1 is SGHRS and CDR2 is YFSETQ. This CDR3 region has 14 residues. V trimming: 1 base; J trimming: 3 bases; junction bases outside the gene matches: 2.

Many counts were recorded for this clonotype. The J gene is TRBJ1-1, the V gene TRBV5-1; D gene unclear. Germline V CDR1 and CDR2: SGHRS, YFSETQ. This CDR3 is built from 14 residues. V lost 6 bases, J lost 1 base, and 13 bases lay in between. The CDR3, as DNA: TGCGCCAGCATCCAAGGACGGGAGAACACTGAAGCTTTCTTT. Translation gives CASIQGRENTEAFF.

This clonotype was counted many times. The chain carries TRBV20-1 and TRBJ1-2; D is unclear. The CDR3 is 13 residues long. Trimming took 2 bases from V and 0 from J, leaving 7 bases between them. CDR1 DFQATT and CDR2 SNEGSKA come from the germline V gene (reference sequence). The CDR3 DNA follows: TGCAGTGCTAGACCGTCGGCTAACTATGGCTACACCTTC. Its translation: CSARPSANYGYTF.

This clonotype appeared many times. The CDR3 loop is CASSESTSYTDTQYF. The CDR3 DNA follows: TGTGCCAGCAGTGAATCAACTTCGTACACAGATACGCAGTATTTT. The rearrangement uses TRBV27 and TRBJ2-3; D gene uncertain. Germline CDR1 reads MNHEY; CDR2 reads SMNVEV (reference sequence). The CDR3 has 15 residues. V dropped 5 bases and J dropped 2 bases, with 14 bases sitting between them.

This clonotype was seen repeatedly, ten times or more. CDR3 residues: CASSLLALPGGGGDTQYF. In DNA, the CDR3 is TGTGCCAGCAGTTTATTGGCCCTCCCAGGGGGCGGTGGGGATACGCAGTATTTT. This chain links TRBV28 with TRBJ2-3, with 8 nucleotides matching TRBD1. V lost 1 base to trimming and J lost 6 bases; unmatched junction nucleotides: 15. Germline values: CDR1 MDHEN, CDR2 SYDVKM. The CDR3 is made up of 18 amino acids.